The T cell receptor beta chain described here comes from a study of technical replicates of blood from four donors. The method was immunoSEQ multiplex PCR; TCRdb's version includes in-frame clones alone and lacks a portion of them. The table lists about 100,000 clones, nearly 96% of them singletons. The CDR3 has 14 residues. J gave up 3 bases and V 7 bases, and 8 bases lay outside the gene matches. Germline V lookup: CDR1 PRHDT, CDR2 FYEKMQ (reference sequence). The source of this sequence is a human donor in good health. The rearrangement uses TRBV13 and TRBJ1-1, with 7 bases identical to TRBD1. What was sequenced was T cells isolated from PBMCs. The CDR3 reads CASTPRGVDTEAFF. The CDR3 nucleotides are TGTGCCAGCACCCCCAGGGGGGTTGACACTGAAGCTTTCTTT.